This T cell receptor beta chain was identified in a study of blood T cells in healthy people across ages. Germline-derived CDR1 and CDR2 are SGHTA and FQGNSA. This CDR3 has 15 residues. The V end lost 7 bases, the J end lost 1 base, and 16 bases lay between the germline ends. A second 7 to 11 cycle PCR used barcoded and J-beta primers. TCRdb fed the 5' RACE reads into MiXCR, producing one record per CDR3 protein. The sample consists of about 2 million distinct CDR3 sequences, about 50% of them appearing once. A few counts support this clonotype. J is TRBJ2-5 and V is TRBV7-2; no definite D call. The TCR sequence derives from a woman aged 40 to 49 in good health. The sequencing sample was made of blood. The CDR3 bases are TGTGCCAGCACCCGTTACGCGGTACTCCAAGAGACCCAGTACTTC. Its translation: CASTRYAVLQETQYF.